The entry that follows covers one TCR beta chain sequence. What it recognizes is unknown. TCRdb's table, derived via immunoSEQ multiplex PCR, lists solely in-frame clones and lacks some. The table records approximately 2.5 million clones, roughly 93% of them present only once. The data are from a study of shared clonotypes between healthy human individuals. The germline V gene encodes CDR1 LNHNV and CDR2 YYDKDF (reference sequence). V gave up 10 bases and J gave up 0 bases; unmatched junction bases: 7. The CDR3 length is 15 residues. Overall study findings and caveats: Naive subsets generally exceeded memory subsets in estimated richness.

The receptor's source is a man aged 18 to 29 in good health. Some clones in this sample may be carry-over from other donors' samples. The V gene is TRBV15, the J gene TRBJ2-1; 9 bases match TRBD2. Sequencing was carried out using naive CD4+ T cells from PBMCs. Subset in this sample: CD45RA+ positively selected. DNA of the CDR3: TGTGCCATAGGACTAGCGCCCAGCTCCTACAATGAGCAGTTCTTC. Translating gives CAIGLAPSSYNEQFF.